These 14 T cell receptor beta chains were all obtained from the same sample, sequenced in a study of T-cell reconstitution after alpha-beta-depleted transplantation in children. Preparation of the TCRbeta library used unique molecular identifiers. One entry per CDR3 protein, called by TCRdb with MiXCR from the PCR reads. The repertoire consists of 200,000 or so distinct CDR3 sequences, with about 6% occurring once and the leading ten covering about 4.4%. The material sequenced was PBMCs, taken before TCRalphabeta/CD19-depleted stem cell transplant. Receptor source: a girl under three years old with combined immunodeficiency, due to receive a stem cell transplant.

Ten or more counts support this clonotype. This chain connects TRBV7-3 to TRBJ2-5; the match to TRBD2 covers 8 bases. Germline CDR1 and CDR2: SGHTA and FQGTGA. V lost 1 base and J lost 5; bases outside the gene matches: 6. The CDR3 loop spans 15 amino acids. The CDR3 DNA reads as TGTGCCAGCAGCTTAAAACCAGGCGGGGGGGAGACCCAGTACTTC. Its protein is CASSLKPGGGETQYF.

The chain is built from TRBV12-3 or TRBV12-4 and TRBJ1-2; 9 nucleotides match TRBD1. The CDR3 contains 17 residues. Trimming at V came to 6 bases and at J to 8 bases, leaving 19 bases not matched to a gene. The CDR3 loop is CASRGRTGAIFEYGYTF. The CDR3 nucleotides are TGTGCCAGCAGAGGCCGGACAGGGGCGATCTTCGAATACGGCTACACCTTC.

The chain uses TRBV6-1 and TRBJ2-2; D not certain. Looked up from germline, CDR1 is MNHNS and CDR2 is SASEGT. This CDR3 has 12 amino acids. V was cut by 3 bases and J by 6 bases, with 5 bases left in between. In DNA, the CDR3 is TGTGCCAGCAGTGACACTCCCGGGGAGCTGTTTTTT. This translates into CASSDTPGELFF.

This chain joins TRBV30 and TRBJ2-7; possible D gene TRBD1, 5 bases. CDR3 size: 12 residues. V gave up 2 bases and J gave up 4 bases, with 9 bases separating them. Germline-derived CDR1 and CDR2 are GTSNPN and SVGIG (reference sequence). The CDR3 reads CAWSSSGYEQYF. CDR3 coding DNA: TGTGCCTGGAGTTCGTCAGGGTACGAGCAGTACTTC.

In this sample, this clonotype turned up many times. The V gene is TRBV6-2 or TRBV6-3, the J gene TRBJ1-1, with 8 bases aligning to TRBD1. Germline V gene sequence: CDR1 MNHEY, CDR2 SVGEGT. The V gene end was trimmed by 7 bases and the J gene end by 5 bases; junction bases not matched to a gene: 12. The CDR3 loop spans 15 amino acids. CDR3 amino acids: CASNPGGWGRTEAFF. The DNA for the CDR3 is TGTGCCAGCAATCCAGGGGGCTGGGGTAGGACTGAAGCTTTCTTT.

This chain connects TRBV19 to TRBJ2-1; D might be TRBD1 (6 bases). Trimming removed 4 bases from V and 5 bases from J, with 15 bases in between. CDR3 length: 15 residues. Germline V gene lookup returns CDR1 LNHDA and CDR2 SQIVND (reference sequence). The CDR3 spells CASSRFRGLNNEQFF. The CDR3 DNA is TGTGCCAGTAGTAGATTCAGGGGCTTAAACAATGAGCAGTTCTTC.

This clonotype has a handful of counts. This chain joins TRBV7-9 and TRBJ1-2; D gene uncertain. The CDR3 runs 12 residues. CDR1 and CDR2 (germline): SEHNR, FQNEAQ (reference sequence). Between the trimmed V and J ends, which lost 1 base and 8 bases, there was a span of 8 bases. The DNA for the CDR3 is TGTGCCAGCAGCTTAGAATGGGTGGGCTACACCTTC. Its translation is CASSLEWVGYTF.

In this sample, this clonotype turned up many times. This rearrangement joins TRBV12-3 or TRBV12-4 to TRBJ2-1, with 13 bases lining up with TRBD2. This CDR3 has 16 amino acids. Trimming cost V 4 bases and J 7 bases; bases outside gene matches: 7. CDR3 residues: CASSSLLAGGRNEQFF. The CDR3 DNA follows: TGTGCCAGCAGTTCCCTACTAGCGGGGGGGCGTAATGAGCAGTTCTTC.

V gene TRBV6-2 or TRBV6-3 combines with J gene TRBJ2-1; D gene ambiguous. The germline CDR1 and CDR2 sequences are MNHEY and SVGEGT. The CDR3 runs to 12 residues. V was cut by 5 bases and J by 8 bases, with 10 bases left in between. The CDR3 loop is CASSRRLDEQFF. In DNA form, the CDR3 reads TGTGCCAGCAGTCGGCGCCTGGATGAGCAGTTCTTC.

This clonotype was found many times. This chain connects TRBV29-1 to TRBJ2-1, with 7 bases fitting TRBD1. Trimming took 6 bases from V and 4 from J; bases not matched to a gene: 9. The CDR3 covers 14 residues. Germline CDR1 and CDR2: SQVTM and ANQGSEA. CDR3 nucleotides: TGCAGCGTCCGATCCGGGACAGCTTACAATGAGCAGTTCTTC. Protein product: CSVRSGTAYNEQFF.

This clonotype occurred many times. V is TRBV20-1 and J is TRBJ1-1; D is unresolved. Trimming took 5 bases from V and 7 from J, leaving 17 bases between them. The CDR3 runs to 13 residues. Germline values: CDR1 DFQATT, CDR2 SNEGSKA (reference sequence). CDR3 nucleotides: TGCAGTGCTGGCCCACGATCGGATTTTGAAGCTTTCTTT. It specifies CSAGPRSDFEAFF.

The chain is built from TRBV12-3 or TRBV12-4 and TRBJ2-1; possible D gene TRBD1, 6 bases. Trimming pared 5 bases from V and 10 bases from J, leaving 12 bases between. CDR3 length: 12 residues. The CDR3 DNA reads TGTGCCAGCAGTCCCAGGGGATGGGAGCAGTTCTTC. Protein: CASSPRGWEQFF.

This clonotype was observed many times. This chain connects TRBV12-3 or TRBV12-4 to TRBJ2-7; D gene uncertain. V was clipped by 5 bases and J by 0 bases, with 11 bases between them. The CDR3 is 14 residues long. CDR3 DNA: TGTGCCAGCAGTCCTCCTGAGAACTCCTACGAGCAGTACTTC. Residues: CASSPPENSYEQYF.

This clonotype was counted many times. The CDR3 is CASTWTGGYSPLHF. The CDR3 DNA follows: TGTGCCAGCACTTGGACAGGGGGTTATTCACCCCTCCACTTT. This sequence joins TRBV27 and TRBJ1-6, with 10 bases fitting TRBD1. The CDR3 totals 14 residues. Germline lookup yields CDR1 MNHEY and CDR2 SMNVEV (reference sequence). V dropped 7 bases and J dropped 8; count of bases not matched to a gene: 5.